The rows below give T cell receptor beta chains drawn from one sample of a study of blood T cell repertoires in COVID-19. Repertoires were generated with immunoSEQ multiplex PCR, while TCRdb's copy carries only in-frame clones and drops some. The sample carries roughly 28,000 clones, roughly 85% recorded once. The sample consisted of peripheral blood. The source of these receptors is a human donor in a cohort sampled during active COVID-19. Each CDR3 is given with its conserved first and last residue. D genes are given only for firm matches. Not all rows give a size; the values are once, few, many and, for expanded clones, a class.

TRBV3-1/TRBV3-2	TRBD2	.	TRBJ2-3	TGTGCCAGCAGCCAAGATAAGAGGCGGGGGGATACGCAGTATTTT	CASSQDKRRGDTQYF
TRBV3-1/TRBV3-2	TRBD1	.	TRBJ1-4	TGTGCCAGCAGCCAACTCGACAGGGGGCGAAAACTGTTTTTT	CASSQLDRGRKLFF
TRBV2	.	.	TRBJ2-7	TGTGCCAGCAGAATGGACTACCGCACCTACGAGCAGTACTTC	CASRMDYRTYEQYF
TRBV20-1	.	.	TRBJ2-1	TGCAGTGCTACACTAGACAATGAGCAGTTCTTC	CSATLDNEQFF
TRBV6-6	TRBD1	.	TRBJ1-1	TGTGCCAGCAGTATGGACAGGGTGAGGACTGAAGCTTTCTTT	CASSMDRVRTEAFF
TRBV19	TRBD1	.	TRBJ2-7	TGTGCCAGTAGCGCGGGACAGGGGCCCTACGAGCAGTACTTC	CASSAGQGPYEQYF
TRBV18	TRBD1	.	TRBJ2-7	TGTGCCAGCTCACCACCGGGACAGTACGAGCAGTACTTC	CASSPPGQYEQYF
TRBV19	.	.	TRBJ1-3	TGTGCCAGTAGTATTGGACGGACTACTGGAAACACCATATATTTT	CASSIGRTTGNTIYF
TRBV5-5	TRBD2	.	TRBJ2-3	TGTGCCAGCAGCCCATGGACTAGCGGGAGGGCAGATACGCAGTATTTT	CASSPWTSGRADTQYF
TRBV3-1/TRBV3-2	.	.	TRBJ2-7	TGTGCCAGCAGCCCCCTTATTCAACAGGGCTCCTACGAGCAGTACTTC	CASSPLIQQGSYEQYF
TRBV6-4	.	.	TRBJ2-3	TGTGCCAGCAGTGAAACTCCCGGGAGCACAGATACGCAGTATTTT	CASSETPGSTDTQYF
TRBV7-2	TRBD2	.	TRBJ2-7	TGTGCCAGCGCCCAAAGCGGGAGCTACGAGCAGTACTTC	CASAQSGSYEQYF
TRBV7-2	TRBD1	.	TRBJ1-2	TGTGCCAGCAGCTTAGGGCCCGGGACAGGGACCGCTAACTATGGCTACACCTTC	CASSLGPGTGTANYGYTF
TRBV18	TRBD1	.	TRBJ1-1	TGTGCCAGCTCACCACTGACAGGGGACGGAAACACTGAAGCTTTCTTT	CASSPLTGDGNTEAFF
TRBV9	TRBD2	.	TRBJ2-6	TGTGCCAGCAGCGCAGCCGGGACTAGCGGCTCTGGGGCCAACGTCCTGACTTTC	CASSAAGTSGSGANVLTF
TRBV5-1	.	.	TRBJ2-5	TGCGCCAGCAGCTTAACCGACTGGAGGATCGAGACCCAGTACTTC	CASSLTDWRIETQYF
TRBV11-2	.	.	TRBJ1-2	TGTGCCAGCAGCTTAGATCTGCCCGACAACGGCTACACCTTC	CASSLDLPDNGYTF
TRBV18	TRBD2	.	TRBJ2-5	TGTGCCAGCTCACCCGGGACTAGCGGGGGGCGAGAGACCCAGTACTTC	CASSPGTSGGRETQYF
TRBV5-4	.	.	TRBJ2-1	TGTGCCAGCAGCTCCAGACTCTCCGATCCCTACAATGAGCAGTTCTTC	CASSSRLSDPYNEQFF
TRBV6-5	.	once	TRBJ1-1	TGTGCCAGTCTCGGACTTATCGGGACTGAAGCTTTCTTT	CASLGLIGTEAFF
TRBV12-3/TRBV12-4	.	once	TRBJ1-1	TGTGCCAGCAGGGGACGACAGGACACTGAAGCTTTCTTT	CASRGRQDTEAFF
TRBV5-8	TRBD2	.	TRBJ2-5	TGTGCCAGCAGCTTGGAGGGTCTAGCGGGAGGGAAAGAGACCCAGTACTTC	CASSLEGLAGGKETQYF
TRBV15	TRBD1	.	TRBJ2-7	TGTGCCACCAGCAACCGACAGGGAATATTCTACGAGCAGTACTTC	CATSNRQGIFYEQYF
TRBV18	.	.	TRBJ1-1	TGTGCCAGCTCGAAGCTACAGGATAGGAACACTGAAGCTTTCTTT	CASSKLQDRNTEAFF
TRBV4-1	TRBD2	few	TRBJ2-7	TGCGCCAGCAGCCAAGAGCCAAGCGGGGTCTACGAGCAGTACTTC	CASSQEPSGVYEQYF
TRBV5-1	.	.	TRBJ2-3	TGCGCCAGCAGCTTTCAGGGGGCGGGAGGCACAGATACGCAGTATTTT	CASSFQGAGGTDTQYF
TRBV11-1	.	.	TRBJ2-5	TGTGCCAGCAGCTTGGACTTACAGACCCAGTACTTC	CASSLDLQTQYF
TRBV3-1/TRBV3-2	.	.	TRBJ1-5	TGTGCCAGCAGCCGTGGAAGCCAGGGGCAACAGCCCCAGCATTTT	CASSRGSQGQQPQHF
TRBV7-2	TRBD1	.	TRBJ1-2	TGTGCCAGCAGCCCGACAGAGAGGACAGGGCCCTATGGCTACACCTTC	CASSPTERTGPYGYTF
TRBV2	.	.	TRBJ2-7	TGTGCCAGCAGTGATCCCCACACCTCCTACGAGCAGTACTTC	CASSDPHTSYEQYF
TRBV27	.	.	TRBJ1-5	TGTGCCAGCAGTTTAGCCGGGATTAGCAATCAGCCCCAGCATTTT	CASSLAGISNQPQHF
TRBV11-2	TRBD2	.	TRBJ2-1	TGTGCCAGCAGCCTTATACGACTAGCGGGAGTTAAAAATGAGCAGTTCTTC	CASSLIRLAGVKNEQFF
TRBV5-5	TRBD1	.	TRBJ1-6	TGTGCCAGCAGCAGGGGCGCAGGGGGAAGAGATTCACCCCTCCACTTT	CASSRGAGGRDSPLHF
TRBV6-1	.	once	TRBJ2-5	TGTGCCAGCAGTGAGATGACAGGACCCCAAGAGACCCAGTACTTC	CASSEMTGPQETQYF
TRBV5-1	.	.	TRBJ1-1	TGCGCCAGCAGCTTATCGGGAATTAGGAGCGGGAACACTGAAGCTTTCTTT	CASSLSGIRSGNTEAFF
TRBV6-6	TRBD2	.	TRBJ2-7	TGTGCCAGCAGCTCCACTTTTAGCGGCGGGAGAGAAACTAGCCTTAGCTACGAGCAGTACTTC	CASSSTFSGGRETSLSYEQYF
TRBV5-1	.	.	TRBJ2-3	TGCGCCAGCAGCCTCGGACAGAAGACAGATACGCAGTATTTT	CASSLGQKTDTQYF
TRBV6-5	TRBD2	once	TRBJ2-1	TGTGCCAGCAGTTATGGGGAGGGTCTCCATGAGCAGTTCTTC	CASSYGEGLHEQFF
TRBV3-1/TRBV3-2	TRBD1	.	TRBJ1-1	TGTGCCAGCAGCCAAAGCGAAGGACAGGGTATGGCTTTCTTT	CASSQSEGQGMAFF
TRBV5-1	TRBD2	.	TRBJ2-1	TGCGCCAGCAGCTCCAATACTGCTAGCGGGCTCTACAATGAGCAGTTCTTC	CASSSNTASGLYNEQFF
TRBV19	TRBD1	few	TRBJ2-2	TGTGCCAGTACAGCCGCAGGGGGCTCGGGCGGGGAGCTGTTTTTT	CASTAAGGSGGELFF
TRBV18	.	few	TRBJ2-2	TGTGCCAGCTCACCACCCTGGGCCACCGGGGAGCTGTTTTTT	CASSPPWATGELFF
TRBV18	.	once	TRBJ1-6	TGTGCCAGTTCGGACAGCTATACGAATAATTCACCCCTCCACTTT	CASSDSYTNNSPLHF